The clone carrying this T cell receptor beta chain was observed a handful of times. Its antigen is unknown. The data were taken from a study of regulatory T cells in long-lasting Graves disease. The time point denotes: newly diagnosed GD, antithyroid drugs for less than 3 months. With RNA extracted from PBMCs as input, the TCR library was made. From each patient, around 10 milliliters of peripheral blood was drawn and collected into an EDTA anticoagulant tube. The germline gives CDR1 MNHEY, CDR2 SVGAGI. The CDR3 is made up of 16 amino acids. J gave up 9 bases and V 0 bases, and 7 bases lay outside the gene matches. The study's findings and limits: Persistent cases favored TRBV28, TRBJ1-2 and TRBJ2-5.

Construction of the TCR beta libraries employed iRepertoire HTBI primers in conjunction with Arm-PCR of CDR3 regions. TCRdb used MiXCR to reprocess the multiplex PCR reads, holding one entry per CDR3 protein. The sample has hundreds of thousands of distinct CDR3 sequences, roughly 16% seen once. This same sample was also taken into another study, of T cells in Graves' hyperthyroidism and ophthalmopathy. That publication notes: Researchers report that a 13 V-J model separated ophthalmopathy from stable hyperthyroidism.

The starting material was peripheral blood mononuclear cells (PBMCs), obtained at new diagnosis, from a patient treated with antithyroid drugs. The J gene is TRBJ2-1, the V gene TRBV6-5; 11 bases align to TRBD1. The TCR comes from a woman aged 25 to 39 with Graves disease. Here the CDR3 reads CASSYSWTGGLSEQFF. CDR3 bases: TGTGCCAGCAGTTACTCTTGGACAGGGGGCTTGAGTGAGCAGTTCTTC.